The 12 T cell receptor beta chains below were found in one sample sequenced in a study of OX40 agonist ivuxolimab in advanced cancers. Data came from immunoSEQ multiplex PCR; TCRdb stores just in-frame clones and leaves some out. The data show about 35,000 clones, 70% to 85% seen once. The sequencing here drew on CD4+ or CD8+ T cells sorted from blood, taken in a trial of the OX40 agonist ivuxolimab. The source is an adult with an advanced solid tumor such as melanoma, head and neck, liver or kidney cancer.

The chain is built from TRBV15 and TRBJ1-4; D might be TRBD1 (6 bases). This CDR3 contains 17 residues. The germline V gene has CDR1 LNHNV and CDR2 YYDKDF (reference sequence). Between the trimmed V and J ends, which lost 5 bases and 8 bases, there was a span of 24 bases. DNA for the CDR3: TGTGCCACCAGCGCCCTCTCAAGCACAGGGAGCGGAGAAAAACTGTTTTTT. It translates to CATSALSSTGSGEKLFF.

The chain has TRBV7-8 and TRBJ2-5, with 8 bases aligning to TRBD2. The V and J ends lost 5 bases and 2 bases, in that order; junction bases with no gene match: 10. Germline V gives CDR1 SGHVS, CDR2 FQNEAQ. The CDR3 is 16 amino acids. CDR3 nucleotide sequence: TGTGCCAGCAGCCCCTGGGCTAGCGGGCTTCAAGAGACCCAGTACTTC. The encoded protein is CASSPWASGLQETQYF.

This chain connects TRBV9 to TRBJ2-2; D might be TRBD1 or TRBD2, each matching 6 bases. V lost 7 bases, J lost 6 bases, and 16 bases lay in between. Germline V gene data show CDR1 as SGDLS and CDR2 as YYNGEE. The CDR3 spans 14 residues. CDR3 bases: TGTGCCAGCTCGAGGGGGGTGTCCCCCGGGGAGCTGTTTTTT. Protein product: CASSRGVSPGELFF. Looking up the rest from reference TRBV9 and TRBJ2-2 gives the full variable domain: DSGVTQTPKHLITATGQRVTLRCSPRSGDLSVYWYQQSLDQGLQFLIQYYNGEERAKGNILERFSAQQFPDLHSELNLSSLELGDSALYFCASSRGVSPGELFFGEGSRLTVL.

The rearrangement uses TRBV29-1 and TRBJ2-7; 7 bases align to TRBD1. This CDR3 comprises 13 residues. From germline, CDR1 is SQVTM and CDR2 ANQGSEA. The junction had 6 bases not matched to a gene; V was cut back by 4 bases and J by 3 bases. For the CDR3, the DNA is TGCAGCGTTGTCTCGGGACAGAACTACGAGCAGTACTTC. Translation gives CSVVSGQNYEQYF.

The rearrangement uses TRBV6-5 and TRBJ1-5, with TRBD1 matching over 7 bases. The CDR3 contains 15 residues. Germline CDR1 reads MNHEY; CDR2 reads SVGAGI. Trimming at V came to 4 bases and at J to 0 bases, leaving 3 bases not matched to a gene. CDR3 protein: CASSLRQGSNQPQHF. CDR3 bases: TGTGCCAGCAGTTTAAGACAGGGTAGCAATCAGCCCCAGCATTTT.

This clone was observed once. V usage is TRBV4-3 and J usage is TRBJ2-2, with 8 bases fitting TRBD1. Unmatched junction bases numbered 5, after V lost 3 bases and J lost 5 bases. Germline V gene data show CDR1 as LGHNA and CDR2 as YSLEER. This CDR3 is 15 amino acids long. CDR3 bases: TGCGCCAGCAGCCAGGAAGGGACAGGAACCGGGGAGCTGTTTTTT. Its translation is CASSQEGTGTGELFF.

The rearrangement joins TRBV5-4 to TRBJ2-4; tentative D call: TRBD1 (6 bases). Deletions cut 4 bases from V and 1 base from J, with 15 bases between. CDR3 length: 16 amino acids. Germline CDR1 and CDR2: SGHNT and YYREEE (reference sequence). The CDR3 spells CASSKNRVGAKNIQYF. In DNA, the CDR3 is TGTGCCAGCAGCAAGAACAGGGTCGGGGCCAAAAACATTCAGTACTTC.

The CDR3 DNA sequence: TGTGCCAGCTCACCAGAACCTGATCAGCCCCAGCATTTT. Encoded protein: CASSPEPDQPQHF. The chain couples TRBV18 to TRBJ1-5; D ambiguous. CDR1 is KGHSH, CDR2 LQKENI, per germline. V dropped 2 bases and J dropped 5 bases, with 7 bases sitting between them. The CDR3 totals 13 residues. The variable domain in full, with the rest retrieved from reference TRBV18 and TRBJ1-5, is NAGVMQNPRHLVRRRGQEARLRCSPMKGHSHVYWYRQLPEEGLKFMVYLQKENIIDESGMPKERFSAEFPKEGPSILRIQQVVRGDSAAYFCASSPEPDQPQHFGDGTRLSIL.

The genes are TRBV29-1 and TRBJ1-2, with D unclear. CDR1 is SQVTM and CDR2 is ANQGSEA in the germline V gene. Trimming pared 3 bases from V and 8 bases from J, leaving 16 bases between. The CDR3 is 13 amino acids. Here the CDR3 reads CSVEGLGVGGYTF. CDR3 DNA sequence: TGCAGCGTTGAGGGCCTCGGGGTAGGCGGCTACACCTTC.

The chain has TRBV11-2 and TRBJ1-3, with D maybe TRBD1 (5 bases). The germline V gene encodes CDR1 SGHAT and CDR2 FQNNGV. V shed 5 bases and J shed 0 bases, with 14 bases lying between them. This CDR3 comprises 16 residues. CDR3 coding DNA: TGTGCCAGCAGCCTCACTTCAGGGATCTCTGGAAACACCATATATTTT. It is translated as CASSLTSGISGNTIYF.

The chain recombines TRBV7-3 with TRBJ2-3, with 8 nucleotides matching TRBD2. This CDR3 spans 15 amino acids. V was clipped by 6 bases and J by 2 bases; unmatched bases: 7. Germline V gene sequence: CDR1 SGHTA, CDR2 FQGTGA. CDR3 coding DNA: TGTGCCAGCAGGGCTAGCGGGTCTAACACAGATACGCAGTATTTT. Translation: CASRASGSNTDTQYF.

This chain joins TRBV27 and TRBJ2-7, with 7 bases that match TRBD1. Germline CDR1 is MNHEY and CDR2 is SMNVEV (reference sequence). V shed 5 bases, J shed 5 bases, and the junction held 6 bases outside the gene matches. This CDR3 has 13 amino acids. CDR3 DNA sequence: TGTGCCAGCAGTCCACAGGGGCCCGACGAGCAGTACTTC. Translating gives CASSPQGPDEQYF.